One TCR beta chain is described in this entry. The method was immunoSEQ multiplex PCR; TCRdb's version includes in-frame clones alone and lacks a portion of them. This table holds more than 95,000 clones, about four fifths found once. The record originates from a study of blood T cell repertoires in COVID-19. On the study more broadly: COVID-19 samples, acute and convalescent, were from the United States, Italy and Spain.

The germline V gene encodes CDR1 SGHAT and CDR2 FQNNGV. The V gene end was trimmed by 6 bases and the J gene end by 0 bases; junction bases not matched to a gene: 4. The CDR3 consists of 14 residues. Sequenced input: peripheral blood. The TCR was taken from a man aged 80 or over with active or convalescent COVID-19. The chain is built from TRBV11-2 and TRBJ1-1; 7 bases line up with TRBD1. CDR3 region: CASSRDSMNTEAFF. In DNA form, the CDR3 reads TGTGCCAGCAGTCGGGACAGCATGAACACTGAAGCTTTCTTT.